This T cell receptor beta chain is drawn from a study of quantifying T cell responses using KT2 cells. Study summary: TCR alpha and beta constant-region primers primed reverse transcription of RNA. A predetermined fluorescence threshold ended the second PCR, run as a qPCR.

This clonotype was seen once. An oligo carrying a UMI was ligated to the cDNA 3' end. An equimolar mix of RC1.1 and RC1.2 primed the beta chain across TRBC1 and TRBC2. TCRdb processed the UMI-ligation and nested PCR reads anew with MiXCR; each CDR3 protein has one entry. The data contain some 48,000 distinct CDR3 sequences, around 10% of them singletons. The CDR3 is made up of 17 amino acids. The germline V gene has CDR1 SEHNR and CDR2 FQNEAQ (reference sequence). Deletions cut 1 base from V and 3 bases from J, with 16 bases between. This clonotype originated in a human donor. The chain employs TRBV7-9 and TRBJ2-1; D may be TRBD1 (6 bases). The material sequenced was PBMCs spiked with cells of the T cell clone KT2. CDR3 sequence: CASSLGVGASYYNEQFF. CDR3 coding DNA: TGTGCCAGCAGCTTAGGTGTGGGGGCGAGCTACTACAATGAGCAGTTCTTC.